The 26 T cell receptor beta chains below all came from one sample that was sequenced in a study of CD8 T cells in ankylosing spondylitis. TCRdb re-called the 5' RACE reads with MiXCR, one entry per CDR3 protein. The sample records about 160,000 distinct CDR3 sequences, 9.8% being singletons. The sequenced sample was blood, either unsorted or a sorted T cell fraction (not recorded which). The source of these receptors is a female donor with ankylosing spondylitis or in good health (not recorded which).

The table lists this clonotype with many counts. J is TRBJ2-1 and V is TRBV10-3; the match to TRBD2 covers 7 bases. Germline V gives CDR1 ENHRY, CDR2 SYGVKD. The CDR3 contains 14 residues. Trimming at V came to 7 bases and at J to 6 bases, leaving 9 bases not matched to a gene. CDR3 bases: TGTGCCATCACCCCGGGAGGCCCAGGCAATGAGCAGTTCTTC. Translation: CAITPGGPGNEQFF.

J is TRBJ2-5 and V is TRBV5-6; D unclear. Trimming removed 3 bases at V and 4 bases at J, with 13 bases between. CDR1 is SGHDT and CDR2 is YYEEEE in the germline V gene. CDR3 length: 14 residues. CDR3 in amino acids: CASSSTLRSETQYF. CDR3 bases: TGTGCCAGCAGCTCGACCCTCAGGTCAGAGACCCAGTACTTC.

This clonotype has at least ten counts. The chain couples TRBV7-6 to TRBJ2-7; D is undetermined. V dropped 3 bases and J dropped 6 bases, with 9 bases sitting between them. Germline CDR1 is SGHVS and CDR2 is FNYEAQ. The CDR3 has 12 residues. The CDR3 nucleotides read TGTGCCAGCAGCTTCAAAGGCTCCGAGCAGTACTTC. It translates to CASSFKGSEQYF.

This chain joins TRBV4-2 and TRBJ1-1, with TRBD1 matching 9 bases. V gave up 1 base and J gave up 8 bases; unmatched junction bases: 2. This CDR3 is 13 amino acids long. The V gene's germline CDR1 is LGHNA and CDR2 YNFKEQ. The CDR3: CASSQVGTGEAFF. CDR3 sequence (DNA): TGTGCCAGCAGCCAAGTTGGGACAGGGGAAGCTTTCTTT.

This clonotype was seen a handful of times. The CDR3 spells CASSPGLETPTSYNEQFF. The CDR3 bases are TGTGCCAGCAGCCCGGGACTAGAAACTCCTACCTCCTACAATGAGCAGTTCTTC. The V gene is TRBV9, the J gene TRBJ2-1; 8 nucleotides agree with TRBD2. The germline CDR1 and CDR2 sequences are SGDLS and YYNGEE. The CDR3 is made up of 18 amino acids. J was trimmed by 0 bases and V by 4 bases; bases with no gene match: 12.

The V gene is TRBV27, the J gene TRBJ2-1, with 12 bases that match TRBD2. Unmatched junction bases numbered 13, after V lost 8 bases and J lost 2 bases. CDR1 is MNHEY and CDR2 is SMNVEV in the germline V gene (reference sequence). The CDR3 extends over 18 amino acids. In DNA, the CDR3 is TGTGCCAGCCGTCCCGGGACTAGCGGGTGGGGGGCCTACAATGAGCAGTTCTTC. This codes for CASRPGTSGWGAYNEQFF.

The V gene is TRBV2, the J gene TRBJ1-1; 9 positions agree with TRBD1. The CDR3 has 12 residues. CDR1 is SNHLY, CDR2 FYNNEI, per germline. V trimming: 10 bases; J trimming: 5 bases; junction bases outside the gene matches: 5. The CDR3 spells CAILTGGTEAFF. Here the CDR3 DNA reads TGTGCCATCCTGACAGGGGGAACTGAAGCTTTCTTT.

CDR3 residues: CASSSYRETEAFF. The DNA of the CDR3 is TGTGCCAGCAGTTCTTACAGGGAGACTGAAGCTTTCTTT. This chain uses TRBV6-2 or TRBV6-3 with TRBJ1-1; maybe TRBD1 (6 bases). V gave up 4 bases and J gave up 5 bases, with 11 bases separating them. The germline V gene encodes CDR1 MNHEY and CDR2 SVGEGT. The CDR3 runs 13 residues.

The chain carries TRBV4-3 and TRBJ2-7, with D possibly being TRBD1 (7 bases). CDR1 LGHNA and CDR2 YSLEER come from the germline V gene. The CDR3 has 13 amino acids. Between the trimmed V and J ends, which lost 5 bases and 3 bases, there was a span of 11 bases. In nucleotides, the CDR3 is TGCGCCAGCAGCGCGGGACAGCTCTACGAGCAGTACTTC. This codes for CASSAGQLYEQYF.

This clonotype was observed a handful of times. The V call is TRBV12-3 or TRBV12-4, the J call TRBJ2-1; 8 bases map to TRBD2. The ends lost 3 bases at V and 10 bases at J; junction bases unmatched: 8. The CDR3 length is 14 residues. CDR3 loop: CASSLPGGREEQFF. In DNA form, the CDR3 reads TGTGCCAGCAGTTTGCCGGGAGGGCGGGAGGAGCAGTTCTTC.

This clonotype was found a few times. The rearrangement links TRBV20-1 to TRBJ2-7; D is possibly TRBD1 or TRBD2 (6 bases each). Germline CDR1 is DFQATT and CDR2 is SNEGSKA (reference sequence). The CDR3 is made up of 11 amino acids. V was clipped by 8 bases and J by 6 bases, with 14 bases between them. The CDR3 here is CSSTEGGEQYF. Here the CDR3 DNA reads TGCAGTTCTACTGAGGGGGGCGAGCAGTACTTC.

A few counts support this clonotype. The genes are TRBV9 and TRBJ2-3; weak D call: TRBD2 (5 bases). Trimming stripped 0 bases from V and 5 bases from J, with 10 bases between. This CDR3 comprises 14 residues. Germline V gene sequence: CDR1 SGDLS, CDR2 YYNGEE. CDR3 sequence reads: CASSVGVGEDTQYF. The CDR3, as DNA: TGTGCCAGCAGCGTAGGGGTGGGAGAAGATACGCAGTATTTT.

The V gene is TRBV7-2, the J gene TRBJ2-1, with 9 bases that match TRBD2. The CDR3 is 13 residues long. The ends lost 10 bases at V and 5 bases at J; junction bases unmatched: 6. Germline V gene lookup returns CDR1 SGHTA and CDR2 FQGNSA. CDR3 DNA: TGTGCCAATGCGGGAGGGCCGCACAATGAGCAGTTCTTC. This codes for CANAGGPHNEQFF.

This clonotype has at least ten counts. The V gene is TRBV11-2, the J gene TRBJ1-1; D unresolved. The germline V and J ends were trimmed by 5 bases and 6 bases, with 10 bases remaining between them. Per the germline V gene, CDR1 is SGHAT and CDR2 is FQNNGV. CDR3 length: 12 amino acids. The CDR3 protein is CASSTPAPEAFF. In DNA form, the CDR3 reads TGTGCCAGCAGCACTCCGGCACCTGAAGCTTTCTTT.

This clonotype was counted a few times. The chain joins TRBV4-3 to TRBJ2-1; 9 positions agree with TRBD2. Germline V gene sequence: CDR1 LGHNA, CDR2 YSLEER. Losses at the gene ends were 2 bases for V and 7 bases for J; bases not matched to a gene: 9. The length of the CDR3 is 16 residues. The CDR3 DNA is TGCGCCAGCAGCCAAATCACCCTAGCGGGATTAAATGAGCAGTTCTTC. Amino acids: CASSQITLAGLNEQFF.

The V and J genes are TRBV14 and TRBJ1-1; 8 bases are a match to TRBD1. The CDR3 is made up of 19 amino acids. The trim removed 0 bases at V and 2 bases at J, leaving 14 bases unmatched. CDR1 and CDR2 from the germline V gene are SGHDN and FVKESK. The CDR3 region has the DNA TGTGCCAGCAGCCAAGAAAGGGTTTACCGGGACAGGCGTAACACTGAAGCTTTCTTT. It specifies CASSQERVYRDRRNTEAFF.

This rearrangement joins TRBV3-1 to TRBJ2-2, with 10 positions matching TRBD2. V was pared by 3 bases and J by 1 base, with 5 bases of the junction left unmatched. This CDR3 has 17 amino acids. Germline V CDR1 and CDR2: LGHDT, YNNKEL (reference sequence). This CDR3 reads CASSQIGLAENTGELFF. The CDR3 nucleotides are TGTGCCAGCAGCCAGATCGGACTAGCGGAGAACACCGGGGAGCTGTTTTTT.

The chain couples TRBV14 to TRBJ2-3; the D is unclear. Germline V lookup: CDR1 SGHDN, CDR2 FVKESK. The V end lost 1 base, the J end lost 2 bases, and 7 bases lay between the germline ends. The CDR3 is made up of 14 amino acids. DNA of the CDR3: TGTGCCAGCAGCCAAGTGTTACCCACAGATACGCAGTATTTT. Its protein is CASSQVLPTDTQYF. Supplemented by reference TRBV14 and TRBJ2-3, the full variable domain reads EAGVTQFPSHSVIEKGQTVTLRCDPISGHDNLYWYRRVMGKEIKFLLHFVKESKQDESGMPNNRFLAERTGGTYSTLKVQPAELEDSGVYFCASSQVLPTDTQYFGPGTRLTVL.

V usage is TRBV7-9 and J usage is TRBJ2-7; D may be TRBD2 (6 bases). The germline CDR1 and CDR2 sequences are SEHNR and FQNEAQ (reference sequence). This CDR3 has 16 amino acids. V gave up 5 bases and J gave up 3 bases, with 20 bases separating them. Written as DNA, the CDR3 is TGTGCCAGCAGCCCCACTTCCCCGGACTACTACTACGAGCAGTACTTC. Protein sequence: CASSPTSPDYYYEQYF.

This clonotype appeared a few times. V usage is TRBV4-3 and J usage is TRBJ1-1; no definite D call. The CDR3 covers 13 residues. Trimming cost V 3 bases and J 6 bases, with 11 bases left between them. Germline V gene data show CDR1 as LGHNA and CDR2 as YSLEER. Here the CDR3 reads CASSQSRLAEAFF. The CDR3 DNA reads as TGCGCCAGCAGCCAGTCGAGGTTGGCTGAAGCTTTCTTT.

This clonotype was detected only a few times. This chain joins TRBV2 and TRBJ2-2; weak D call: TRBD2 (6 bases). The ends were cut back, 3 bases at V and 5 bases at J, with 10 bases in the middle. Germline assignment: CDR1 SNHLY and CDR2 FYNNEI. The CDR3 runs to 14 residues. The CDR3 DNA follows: TGTGCCAGCAGTGACGGGGGTGGGACCGGGGAGCTGTTTTTT. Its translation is CASSDGGGTGELFF.

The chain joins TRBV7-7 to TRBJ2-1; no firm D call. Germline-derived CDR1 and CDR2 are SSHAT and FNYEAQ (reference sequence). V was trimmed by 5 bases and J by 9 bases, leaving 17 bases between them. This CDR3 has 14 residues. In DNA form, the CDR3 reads TGTGCCAGCAGCCCCTTGGGGTCTTCTGTTGAGCAGTTCTTC. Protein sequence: CASSPLGSSVEQFF.

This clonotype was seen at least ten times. The DNA for the CDR3 is TGTGCCAGCAGCTCGCTCGGGTTGGGGCAAGATACGCAGTATTTT. This gives the protein CASSSLGLGQDTQYF. The genes are TRBV7-2 and TRBJ2-3, with D possibly being TRBD1 (5 bases). V was cut by 4 bases and J by 5 bases, with 16 bases left in between. From germline, CDR1 is SGHTA and CDR2 FQGNSA. The CDR3 runs 15 residues.

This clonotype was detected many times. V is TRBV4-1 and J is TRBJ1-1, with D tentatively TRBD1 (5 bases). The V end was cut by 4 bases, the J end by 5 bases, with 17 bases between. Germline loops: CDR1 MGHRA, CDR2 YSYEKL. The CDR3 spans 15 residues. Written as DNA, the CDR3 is TGCGCCAGCAGCCTTAAGGCACAGGTGGGAACTGAAGCTTTCTTT. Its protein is CASSLKAQVGTEAFF.

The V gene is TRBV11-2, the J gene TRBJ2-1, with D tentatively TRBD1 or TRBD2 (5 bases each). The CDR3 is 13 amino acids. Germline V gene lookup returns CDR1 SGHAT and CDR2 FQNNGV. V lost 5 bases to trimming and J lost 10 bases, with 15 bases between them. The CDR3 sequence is CASSGTPVNEQFF. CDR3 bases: TGTGCCAGCAGCGGGACCCCGGTCAACGAGCAGTTCTTC.

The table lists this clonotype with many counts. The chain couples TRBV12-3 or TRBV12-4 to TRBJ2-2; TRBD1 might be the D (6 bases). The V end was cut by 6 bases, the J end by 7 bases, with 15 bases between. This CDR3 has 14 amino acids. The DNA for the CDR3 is TGTGCCAGCAGCCCCACAGGGAGCAGCGGGGAGCTGTTTTTT. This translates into CASSPTGSSGELFF.